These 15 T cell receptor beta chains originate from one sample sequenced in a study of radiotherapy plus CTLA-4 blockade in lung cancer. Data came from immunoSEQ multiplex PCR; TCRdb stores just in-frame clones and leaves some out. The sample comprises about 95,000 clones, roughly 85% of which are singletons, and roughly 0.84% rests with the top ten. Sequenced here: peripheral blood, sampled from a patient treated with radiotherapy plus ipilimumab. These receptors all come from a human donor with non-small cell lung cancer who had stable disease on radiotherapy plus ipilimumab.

The CDR3 region is CASSQVAGDRTYEQYF. CDR3 in DNA: TGTGCCAGCAGCCAAGTAGCGGGAGATAGAACCTACGAGCAGTACTTC. J is TRBJ2-7 and V is TRBV4-2; 9 bases line up with TRBD2. Trimming removed 1 base from V and 2 bases from J; junction bases left unmatched: 6. Germline-derived CDR1 and CDR2 are LGHNA and YNFKEQ. The CDR3 sequence is 16 residues long.

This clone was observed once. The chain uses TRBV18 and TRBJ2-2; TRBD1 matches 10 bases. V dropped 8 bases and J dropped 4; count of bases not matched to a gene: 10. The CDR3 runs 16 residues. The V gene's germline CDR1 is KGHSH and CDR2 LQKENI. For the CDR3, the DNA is TGTGCCAGCAGATCGACAGGGGGCGATGGCACCGGGGAGCTGTTTTTT. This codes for CASRSTGGDGTGELFF.

DNA of the CDR3: TGTGCCATCAGTGAAGGAGCGGGAGGAACAGATACGCAGTATTTT. Its protein is CAISEGAGGTDTQYF. This chain connects TRBV10-3 to TRBJ2-3; 9 bases fit TRBD2. Germline lookup yields CDR1 ENHRY and CDR2 SYGVKD. CDR3 size: 15 residues. V lost 3 bases and J lost 3; bases outside the gene matches: 4.

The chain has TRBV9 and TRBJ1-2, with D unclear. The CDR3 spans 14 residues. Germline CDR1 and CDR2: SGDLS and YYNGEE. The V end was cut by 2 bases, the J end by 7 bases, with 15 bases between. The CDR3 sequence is CASSVGRTGSGYTF. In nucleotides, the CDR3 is TGTGCCAGCAGCGTCGGGAGGACGGGCTCTGGCTACACCTTC.

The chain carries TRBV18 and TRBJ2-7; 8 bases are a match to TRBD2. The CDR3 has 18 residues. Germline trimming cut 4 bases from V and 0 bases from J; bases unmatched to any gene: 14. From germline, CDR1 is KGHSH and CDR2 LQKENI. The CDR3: CASSLRRLGSGTSYEQYF. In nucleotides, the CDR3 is TGTGCCAGCTCACTCCGACGGTTAGGTAGCGGGACCTCCTACGAGCAGTACTTC.

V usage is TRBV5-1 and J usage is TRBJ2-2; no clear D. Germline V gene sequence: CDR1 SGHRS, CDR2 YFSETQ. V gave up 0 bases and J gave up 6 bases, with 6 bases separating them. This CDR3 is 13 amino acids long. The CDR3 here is CASSLDFAGELFF. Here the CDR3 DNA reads TGCGCCAGCAGCTTGGATTTCGCCGGGGAGCTGTTTTTT.

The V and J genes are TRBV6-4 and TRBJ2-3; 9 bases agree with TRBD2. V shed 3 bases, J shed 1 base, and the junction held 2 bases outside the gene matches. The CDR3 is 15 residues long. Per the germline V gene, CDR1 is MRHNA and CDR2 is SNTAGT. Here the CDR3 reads CASSEAGGRTDTQYF. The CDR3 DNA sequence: TGTGCCAGCAGTGAAGCGGGAGGACGCACAGATACGCAGTATTTT.

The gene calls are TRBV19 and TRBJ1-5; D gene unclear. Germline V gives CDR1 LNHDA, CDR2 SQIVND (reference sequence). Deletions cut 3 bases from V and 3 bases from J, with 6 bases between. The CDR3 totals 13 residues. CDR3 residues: CASSIGDNQPQHF. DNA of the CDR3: TGTGCCAGTAGTATTGGTGACAATCAGCCCCAGCATTTT.

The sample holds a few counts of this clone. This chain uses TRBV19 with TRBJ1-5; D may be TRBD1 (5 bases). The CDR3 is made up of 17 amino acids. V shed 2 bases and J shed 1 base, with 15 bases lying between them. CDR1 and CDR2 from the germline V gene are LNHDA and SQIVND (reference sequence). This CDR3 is CASSITGQGGSNQPQHF. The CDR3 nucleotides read TGTGCCAGTAGTATAACCGGCCAGGGCGGGAGCAATCAGCCCCAGCATTTT. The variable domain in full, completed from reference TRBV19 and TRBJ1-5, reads DGGITQSPKYLFRKEGQNVTLSCEQNLNHDAMYWYRQDPGQGLRLIYYSQIVNDFQKGDIAEGYSVSREKKESFPLTVTSAQKNPTAFYLCASSITGQGGSNQPQHFGDGTRLSIL.

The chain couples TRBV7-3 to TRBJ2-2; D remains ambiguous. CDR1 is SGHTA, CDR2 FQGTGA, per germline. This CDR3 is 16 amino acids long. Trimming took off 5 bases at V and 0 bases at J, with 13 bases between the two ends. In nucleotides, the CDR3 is TGTGCCAGCAGCCCCCAACCTTGGTCGAACACCGGGGAGCTGTTTTTT. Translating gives CASSPQPWSNTGELFF.

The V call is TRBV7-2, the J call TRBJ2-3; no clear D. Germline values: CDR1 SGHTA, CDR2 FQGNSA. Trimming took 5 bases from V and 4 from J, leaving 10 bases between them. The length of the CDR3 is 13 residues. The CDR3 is CASSPQRADTQYF. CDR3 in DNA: TGTGCCAGCAGCCCTCAACGGGCAGATACGCAGTATTTT.

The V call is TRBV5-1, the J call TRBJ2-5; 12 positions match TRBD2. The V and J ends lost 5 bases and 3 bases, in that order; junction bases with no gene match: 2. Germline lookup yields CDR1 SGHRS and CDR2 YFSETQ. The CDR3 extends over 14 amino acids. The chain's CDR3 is CASSWTSGEETQYF. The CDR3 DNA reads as TGCGCCAGCAGTTGGACTAGCGGGGAAGAGACCCAGTACTTC.

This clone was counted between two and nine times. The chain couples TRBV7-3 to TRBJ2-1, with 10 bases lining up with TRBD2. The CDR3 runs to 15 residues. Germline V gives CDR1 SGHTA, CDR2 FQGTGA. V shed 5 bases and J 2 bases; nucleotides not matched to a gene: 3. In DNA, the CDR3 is TGTGCCAGCAGCACTAGCGGGACGGCCTACAATGAGCAGTTCTTC. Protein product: CASSTSGTAYNEQFF.

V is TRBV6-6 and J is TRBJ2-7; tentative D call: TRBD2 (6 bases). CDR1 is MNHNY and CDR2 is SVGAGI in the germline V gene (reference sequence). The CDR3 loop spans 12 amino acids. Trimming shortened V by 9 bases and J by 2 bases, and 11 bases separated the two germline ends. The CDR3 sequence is CASREWAYEQYF. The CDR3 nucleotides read TGTGCCAGTCGGGAGTGGGCCTACGAGCAGTACTTC.

In DNA form, the CDR3 reads TGTGCCAGCAGGCTGTCGGGGGGGTCTCAGCCCCAGCATTTT. Its protein is CASRLSGGSQPQHF. The chain recombines TRBV27 with TRBJ1-5; possibly TRBD1 for D (5 bases). The CDR3 spans 14 residues. Germline assignment: CDR1 MNHEY and CDR2 SMNVEV (reference sequence). Trimming removed 6 bases at V and 6 bases at J, with 15 bases between.